Listed here are 8 T cell receptor beta chains from one sample, sequenced in a study of healthy donors' naive CD4 and CD8 T cells. Each TCR library used approximately 500 ng of total RNA and a linear amplification protocol. Each CDR3 protein gets one entry after TCRdb re-called the reads with MiXCR. Among 150,000 to 200,000 distinct CDR3 sequences listed, about four fifths were seen once. The material sequenced was naive CD4+ and CD8+ T cells sorted from blood, pooled from several donors. These TCRs come from a pool of human donors in good health; the sample pools cells from several healthy donors.

V gene TRBV18 combines with J gene TRBJ2-5, with 11 bases that match TRBD1. The length of the CDR3 is 15 residues. The trim removed 3 bases at V and 5 bases at J, leaving 5 bases unmatched. The germline V gene has CDR1 KGHSH and CDR2 LQKENI. This CDR3 reads CASSPRTGGGETQYF. The DNA for the CDR3 is TGTGCCAGCTCACCGAGGACAGGGGGCGGGGAGACCCAGTACTTC. Complete variable domain (other parts from reference TRBV18 and TRBJ2-5): NAGVMQNPRHLVRRRGQEARLRCSPMKGHSHVYWYRQLPEEGLKFMVYLQKENIIDESGMPKERFSAEFPKEGPSILRIQQVVRGDSAAYFCASSPRTGGGETQYFGPGTRLLVL.

The chain combines TRBV28 with TRBJ1-1; weak D call: TRBD1 (5 bases). This CDR3 is 12 amino acids long. Trimming left V 6 bases short and J 5 bases short, with 10 bases between. The germline CDR1 and CDR2 sequences are MDHEN and SYDVKM. The CDR3 is CASRAGWTEAFF. In nucleotides, the CDR3 is TGTGCCAGCAGAGCAGGGTGGACTGAAGCTTTCTTT.

The chain is built from TRBV12-3 or TRBV12-4 and TRBJ1-1; 7 bases line up with TRBD1. The V segment lost 4 bases and the J segment 8 bases; nucleotides outside the gene matches: 10. The CDR3 covers 14 residues. The CDR3 sequence: CASSSHRGATEAFF. CDR3 nucleotides: TGTGCCAGCAGTTCGCACAGGGGCGCTACCGAAGCTTTCTTT.

This clonotype was seen just once. The chain carries TRBV29-1 and TRBJ2-1, with 8 nucleotides matching TRBD2. Germline loops: CDR1 SQVTM, CDR2 ANQGSEA. Losses at the gene ends were 6 bases for V and 3 bases for J; bases not matched to a gene: 7. CDR3 length equals 14 residues. The CDR3 DNA is TGCAGCGTCGGTCTGCTAGCGGGCTACAATGAGCAGTTCTTC. It is translated as CSVGLLAGYNEQFF.

The chain joins TRBV29-1 to TRBJ2-7; 9 positions match TRBD1. The CDR3 extends over 15 amino acids. V was clipped by 2 bases and J by 4 bases; unmatched bases: 9. The germline V gene has CDR1 SQVTM and CDR2 ANQGSEA. The CDR3 here is CSVELGQGMEYEQYF. In DNA, the CDR3 is TGCAGCGTTGAATTGGGACAGGGAATGGAATACGAGCAGTACTTC.

The genes are TRBV19 and TRBJ2-1, with TRBD2 identical over 7 bases. V shed 7 bases and J 9 bases; nucleotides not matched to a gene: 9. The CDR3 consists of 13 residues. In germline, CDR1 is LNHDA, CDR2 SQIVND (reference sequence). The CDR3 DNA is TGTGCCAGTACTTTGGCTAGCGGAAGTGAGCAGTTCTTC. This gives the protein CASTLASGSEQFF. Supplemented by reference TRBV19 and TRBJ2-1, the full variable domain reads DGGITQSPKYLFRKEGQNVTLSCEQNLNHDAMYWYRQDPGQGLRLIYYSQIVNDFQKGDIAEGYSVSREKKESFPLTVTSAQKNPTAFYLCASTLASGSEQFFGPGTRLTVL.

The V and J genes are TRBV6-2 or TRBV6-3 and TRBJ2-7; D tentatively reads TRBD1 or TRBD2 (5 bases each). The V and J ends lost 8 bases and 3 bases respectively, with 26 bases between them. The germline V gene encodes CDR1 MNHEY and CDR2 SVGEGT. This CDR3 region has 17 residues. The CDR3 bases are TGTGCCAGCGTAGACTTTCGCGGCAGGGACCTGTTCTACGAGCAGTACTTC. It translates to CASVDFRGRDLFYEQYF.

This clonotype has only one observation. The gene calls are TRBV19 and TRBJ1-5, with a possible D match to TRBD1 (6 bases). Trimming shortened V by 5 bases and J by 3 bases, and 11 bases separated the two germline ends. The CDR3 has 14 residues. CDR1 is LNHDA and CDR2 is SQIVND in the germline V gene (reference sequence). The CDR3 DNA follows: TGTGCCAGTAGTCCGTCAGGGGTCAATCAGCCCCAGCATTTT. It yields the protein CASSPSGVNQPQHF.